This T cell receptor beta chain came from a study of shared clonotypes between healthy human individuals. About the study: Aged 18 to 49, the donors were a couple of women and a few men.

This CDR3 has 12 amino acids. The V and J ends lost 5 bases and 0 bases respectively, with 2 bases between them. CDR1 is SEHNR and CDR2 is FQNEAQ in the germline V gene (reference sequence). Naive CD4+ cells were CD45RA-selected; the remaining cells were memory. To note about this clone: Its antigen is as yet unknown. The sample holds other DNA sequences that translate to the same CDR3.

The repertoire was sequenced with immunoSEQ multiplex PCR; TCRdb's copy has only in-frame clones and lacks some. The table has approximately 1.5 million clones, roughly 98.5% seen once. Study findings and constraints: The sharing of about 5% of naive CD4 clonotypes was seen across a handful of donors.

The specimen sequenced was naive CD4+ T cells sorted from blood. Subset in this sample: CD45RA+ positively selected. The chain recombines TRBV7-9 with TRBJ1-5; D is uncertain. The sequence came from a man younger than 45 in good health. CDR3 DNA sequence: TGTGCCAGCAGCCTTAGCAATCAGCCCCAGCATTTT. It yields the protein CASSLSNQPQHF.